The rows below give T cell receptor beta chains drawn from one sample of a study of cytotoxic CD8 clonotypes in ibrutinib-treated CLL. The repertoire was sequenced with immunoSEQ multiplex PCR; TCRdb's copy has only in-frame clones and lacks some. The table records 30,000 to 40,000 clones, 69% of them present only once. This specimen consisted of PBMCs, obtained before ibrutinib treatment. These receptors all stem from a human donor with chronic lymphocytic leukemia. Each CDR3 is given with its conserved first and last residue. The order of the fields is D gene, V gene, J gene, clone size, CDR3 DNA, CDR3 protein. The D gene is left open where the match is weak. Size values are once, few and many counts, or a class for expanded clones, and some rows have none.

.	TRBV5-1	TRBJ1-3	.	TGCGCCAGCAGCTATCAGGGAATCAGCTCTGGAAACACCATATATTTT	CASSYQGISSGNTIYF
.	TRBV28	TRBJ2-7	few	TGTGCCAGCAGTTCGGACGGCTACGAGCAGTACTTC	CASSSDGYEQYF
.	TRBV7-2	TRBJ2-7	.	TGTGCCAGCAGCCCAAGACACGGCTACGAGCAGTACTTC	CASSPRHGYEQYF
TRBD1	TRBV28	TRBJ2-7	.	TGTGCCAGTCTACGGGACAGCTCCTACGAGCAGTACTTC	CASLRDSSYEQYF
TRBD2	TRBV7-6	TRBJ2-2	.	TGTGCCAGCAGTTCAACTAGCGGGCAGCTCAACACCGGGGAGCTGTTTTTT	CASSSTSGQLNTGELFF
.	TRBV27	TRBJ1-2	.	TGTGCCAGCAGTAAGACAGGAACTAACTATGGCTACACCTTC	CASSKTGTNYGYTF
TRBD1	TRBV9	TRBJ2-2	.	TGTGCCAGCGGGTCCAGTTCGAGGGGGCTCTACACCGGGGAGCTGTTTTTT	CASGSSSRGLYTGELFF
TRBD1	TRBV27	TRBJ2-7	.	TGTGCCAGCAGTGTATCACAGGGGCAATCCTACGAGCAGTACTTC	CASSVSQGQSYEQYF
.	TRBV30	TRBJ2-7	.	TGTGCCGGAAAGGACAGAAACTACGAGCAGTACTTC	CAGKDRNYEQYF
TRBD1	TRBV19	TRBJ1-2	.	TGTGCCAGTAGGGAGGTACAGGGGCGAGGCTACACCTTC	CASREVQGRGYTF
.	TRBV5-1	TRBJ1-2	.	TGCGCCAGCAGCTTGGGGACAGTTAACTATGGCTACACCTTC	CASSLGTVNYGYTF
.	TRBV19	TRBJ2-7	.	TGTGCCAGTAGTTTGGGGGGCCTCTCCTACGAGCAGTACTTC	CASSLGGLSYEQYF
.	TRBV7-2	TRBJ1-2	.	TGTGCCAGCAGCTTAGTAGGCACTAACTATGGCTACACCTTC	CASSLVGTNYGYTF
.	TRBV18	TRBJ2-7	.	TGTGCCAGCCAACGAGGGGACTCCAGGATCTACGAGCAGTACTTC	CASQRGDSRIYEQYF
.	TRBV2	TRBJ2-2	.	TGTGCCACAGAGAACGGTCGCGGGGAGCTGTTTTTT	CATENGRGELFF
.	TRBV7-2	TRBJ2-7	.	TGTGCCAGCAGCCCCTCGGATGCCTACGAGCAGTACTTC	CASSPSDAYEQYF
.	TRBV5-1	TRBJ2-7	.	TGCGCCAGCAGCCCGGACAGTGTCGAGCAGTACTTC	CASSPDSVEQYF
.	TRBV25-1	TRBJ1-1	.	TGTGCCAGCAGTGAATCTTTATATTGGGGGAGCTCTGAAGCTTTCTTT	CASSESLYWGSSEAFF
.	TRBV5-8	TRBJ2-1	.	TGTGCCAGCAGCTTTGGATCGAGCTCCTACAATGAGCAGTTCTTC	CASSFGSSSYNEQFF
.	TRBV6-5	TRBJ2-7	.	TGTGCCAGCAGTTACTCCTCCCTGCTTCCCTACGAGCAGTACTTC	CASSYSSLLPYEQYF
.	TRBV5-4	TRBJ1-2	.	TGTGCCAGCAGCACACAGGGCGACTATGGCTACACCTTC	CASSTQGDYGYTF
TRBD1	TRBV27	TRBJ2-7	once	TGTGCCAGCAGTAGCATAACCGATATTTGGACAGGGGGCACCTACGAGCAGTACTTC	CASSSITDIWTGGTYEQYF
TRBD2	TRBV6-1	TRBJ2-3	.	TGTGCCAGCAGTCAACTAGCGGGAGGGGAAGATACGCAGTATTTT	CASSQLAGGEDTQYF
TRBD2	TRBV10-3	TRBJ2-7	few	TGTGCCATCAGGTCACTAGCGTACGAGCAGTACTTC	CAIRSLAYEQYF
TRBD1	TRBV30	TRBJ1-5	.	TGTGCCTGGAATCCCTCGGACAGGGAGTATCAGCCCCAGCATTTT	CAWNPSDREYQPQHF
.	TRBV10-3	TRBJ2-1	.	TGTGCCATCCGATCGGCTAGCGCCTATCATGAGCAGTTCTTC	CAIRSASAYHEQFF
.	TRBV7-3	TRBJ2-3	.	TGTGCCAGCAGCCCGAACGCGGGAACAGATACGCAGTATTTT	CASSPNAGTDTQYF
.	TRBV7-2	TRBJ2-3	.	TGTGCCAGCAGCCTCTCGAATACGCAGTATTTT	CASSLSNTQYF
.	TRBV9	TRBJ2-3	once	TGTGCCAGCAGCGTACTTTCCACCGTCACAGATACGCAGTATTTT	CASSVLSTVTDTQYF
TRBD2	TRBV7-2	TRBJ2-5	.	TGTGCCAGCAGCCGGCAGGGAGGGGAGGAGACCCAGTACTTC	CASSRQGGEETQYF
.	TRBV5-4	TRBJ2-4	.	TGTGCCAGCAGCTTGGAGCAGGGACTAGCCAAAAACATTCAGTACTTC	CASSLEQGLAKNIQYF
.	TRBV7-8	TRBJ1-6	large	TGTGCCAGCAGCTTAGGACAGCTTAATTCACCCCTCCACTTT	CASSLGQLNSPLHF
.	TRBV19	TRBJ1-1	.	TGTGCCAGTAGTTCGGACAGAGGCTTTATCGGTACTGAAGCTTTCTTT	CASSSDRGFIGTEAFF
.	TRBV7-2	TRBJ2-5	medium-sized	TGTGCCAGCAGCTTAGTAGGGCGAGAGACCCAGTACTTC	CASSLVGRETQYF
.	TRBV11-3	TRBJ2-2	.	TGTGCCAGCAGGGGAGGGAACACCGGGGAGCTGTTTTTT	CASRGGNTGELFF
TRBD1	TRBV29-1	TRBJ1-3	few	TGCAGCGTTGAACCTAAGGAGACAGGGCCCGCTTCTGGAAACACCATATATTTT	CSVEPKETGPASGNTIYF
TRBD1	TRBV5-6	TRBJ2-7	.	TGTGCCAGCAGCTTGGGGACAGGGGTACTCGAGCAGTACTTC	CASSLGTGVLEQYF
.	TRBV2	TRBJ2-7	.	TGTGCCAGTACACAGGGTTTGGGCTACGAGCAGTACTTC	CASTQGLGYEQYF
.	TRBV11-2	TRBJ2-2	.	TGTGCCAGCAGCCCGGGGTACACCGGGGAGCTGTTTTTT	CASSPGYTGELFF
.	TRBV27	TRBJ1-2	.	TGTGCCAGCAGTTTATTATCAGGGAACTATGGCTACACCTTC	CASSLLSGNYGYTF
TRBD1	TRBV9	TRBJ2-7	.	TGTGCCAGCAGCGTAGAACAGGGGATTTACGAGCAGTACTTC	CASSVEQGIYEQYF
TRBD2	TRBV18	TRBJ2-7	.	TGTGCCAGCTCACCCGGACTAGCGGGTTACGAGCAGTACTTC	CASSPGLAGYEQYF
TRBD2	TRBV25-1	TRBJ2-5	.	TGTGCCAGCAGTGAATCTGGGGACGGGAGGGAGACCCAGTACTTC	CASSESGDGRETQYF
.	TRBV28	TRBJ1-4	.	TGTGCCAGCAGTAACACAGGCGGGAGGGAAAAACTGTTTTTT	CASSNTGGREKLFF
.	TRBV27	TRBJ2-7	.	TGTGCCAGCAGTTTAAACGGAGCCTACGAGCAGTACTTC	CASSLNGAYEQYF
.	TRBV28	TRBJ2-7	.	TGTGCCAGCACCCAACGCCGGAGGATAAATGACGAGCAGTACTTC	CASTQRRRINDEQYF
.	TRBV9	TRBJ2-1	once	TGTGCCAGCAGCGGAACAGACGGGACTGTACTTTATGAGCAGTTCTTC	CASSGTDGTVLYEQFF
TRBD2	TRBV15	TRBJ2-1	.	TGTGCCACCAGCAGAGGGCTAGCGGGAGGAAATGAGCAGTTCTTC	CATSRGLAGGNEQFF
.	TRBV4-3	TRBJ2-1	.	TGCGCCAGCAGCCAAGAACTTGTCAGGAATGAGCAGTTCTTC	CASSQELVRNEQFF
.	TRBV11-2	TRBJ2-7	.	TGTGCCAGCAGCTTAGATCGGGCAGGGGAGCAGTACTTC	CASSLDRAGEQYF
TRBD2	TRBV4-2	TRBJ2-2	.	TGTGCCAGCAGCCCGACTAGCGGGAACACCGGGGAGCTGTTTTTT	CASSPTSGNTGELFF
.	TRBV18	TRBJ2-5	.	TGTGCCAGCTCAGAGGGGCTTCAAGAGACCCAGTACTTC	CASSEGLQETQYF
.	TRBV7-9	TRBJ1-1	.	TGTGCCAGCGGGCCCGGGGCAGTTAGAGCTTTCTTT	CASGPGAVRAFF
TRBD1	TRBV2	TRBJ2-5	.	TGTGCCAGCGAGACAGGGTCTGGAGAGACCCAGTACTTC	CASETGSGETQYF
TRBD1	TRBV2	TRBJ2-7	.	TGTGCCACCGGCCGGGACAGCCCCTACGAGCAGTACTTC	CATGRDSPYEQYF
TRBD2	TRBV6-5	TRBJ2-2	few	TGTGCCGCCCGGTCGACTAGCGGGAACACCGGGGAGCTGTTTTTT	CAARSTSGNTGELFF
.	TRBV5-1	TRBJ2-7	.	TGCGCCAGCAGCGGAGGGGGTCTCTCCTACGAGCAGTACTTC	CASSGGGLSYEQYF